Listed below are T cell receptor beta chains from one sample, sequenced in a study of tumor-infiltrating lymphocytes in localized non-small cell lung cancer. Assay: immunoSEQ multiplex PCR; the TCRdb copy retains only in-frame clones and omits some. The table has approximately 12,000 clones, around 68% seen once. The sequenced sample consisted of lung tumor tissue. The source is a human donor with non-small cell lung cancer. Both conserved end residues are part of each CDR3.

J,V,CDR3
TRBJ1-1,TRBV27,CASSSYEPVTAMNTEAFF
TRBJ2-2,TRBV9,CASSAPGLVGGELFF
TRBJ2-1,TRBV7-8,CASSPRSSGRNEQFF
TRBJ2-2,TRBV5-4,CASHPGTSGSRSTGELFF
TRBJ2-1,TRBV5-6,CASTPDVSSYNEQFF
TRBJ1-2,TRBV6-5,CASSLQGANYGYTF
TRBJ2-5,TRBV10-3,CAISAGGAEETQYF
TRBJ2-3,TRBV10-3,CAISEFIGGTDTQYF
TRBJ1-5,TRBV27,CASSLLSSNQPQHF
TRBJ1-4,TRBV5-8,CAISDGREKLFF
TRBJ2-7,TRBV30,CAWSAGGYEQYF
TRBJ1-1,TRBV6-5,CASRQAQQGGPEAFF
TRBJ2-1,TRBV7-9,CASSLRTSGGPRVEQFF
TRBJ1-6,TRBV4-1,CASSQDPRDVSPLHF
TRBJ2-7,TRBV19,CASSPSGREQYF
TRBJ1-1,TRBV7-3,CASSPDKNTEAFF
TRBJ2-7,TRBV5-1,CASSFTGGGEQYF
TRBJ2-4,TRBV5-5,CASSFTGEYPQPKNIQYF
TRBJ2-3,TRBV9,CASSPVGLAGVADTQYF
TRBJ1-6,TRBV7-8,CASSFSVTNNSPLHF
TRBJ2-5,TRBV5-6,CASSLNVETQYF
TRBJ2-7,TRBV27,CASSPTVVGTGVNDEQYF
TRBJ1-1,TRBV19,CASSIKSISGRTEAFF
TRBJ1-1,TRBV5-1,CASRRGYTPYTEAFF
TRBJ1-1,TRBV5-4,CASSLGVRQGMNTEAFF
TRBJ2-6,TRBV4-1,CASSQDMRPGANVLTF
TRBJ2-3,TRBV18,CASSPQGAGGDTQYF
TRBJ2-7,TRBV30,CAWGMPGTVVYEQYF
TRBJ2-1,TRBV11-2,CASSLGGATSGYNEQFF
TRBJ1-5,TRBV2,CASSPGGQGRNQPQHF
TRBJ2-7,TRBV6-5,CASSSYYEQYF
TRBJ2-3,TRBV5-1,CASSLGGSGRADTQYF
TRBJ2-1,TRBV7-9,CASSLAGKSYNEQFF
TRBJ2-1,TRBV7-7,CASSLDGQGNNEQFF
TRBJ1-1,TRBV19,CASSIGGVNTEAFF
TRBJ1-1,TRBV7-2,CASSLVSYTEAFF
TRBJ1-1,TRBV15,CATSRKTGWDTEAFF
TRBJ2-7,TRBV6-6,CASSQQGEQYF
TRBJ1-2,TRBV2,CASIPTGGEGYTF
TRBJ2-1,TRBV7-7,CASSLGVDNEQFF
TRBJ2-2,TRBV6-4,CASSDSVSGNTGELFF
TRBJ2-7,TRBV5-1,CASSPQVLGSSYEQYF
TRBJ2-4,TRBV7-2,CASSLGEASGSLGQYF
TRBJ2-7,TRBV4-2,CASSLVQSAAYEQYF